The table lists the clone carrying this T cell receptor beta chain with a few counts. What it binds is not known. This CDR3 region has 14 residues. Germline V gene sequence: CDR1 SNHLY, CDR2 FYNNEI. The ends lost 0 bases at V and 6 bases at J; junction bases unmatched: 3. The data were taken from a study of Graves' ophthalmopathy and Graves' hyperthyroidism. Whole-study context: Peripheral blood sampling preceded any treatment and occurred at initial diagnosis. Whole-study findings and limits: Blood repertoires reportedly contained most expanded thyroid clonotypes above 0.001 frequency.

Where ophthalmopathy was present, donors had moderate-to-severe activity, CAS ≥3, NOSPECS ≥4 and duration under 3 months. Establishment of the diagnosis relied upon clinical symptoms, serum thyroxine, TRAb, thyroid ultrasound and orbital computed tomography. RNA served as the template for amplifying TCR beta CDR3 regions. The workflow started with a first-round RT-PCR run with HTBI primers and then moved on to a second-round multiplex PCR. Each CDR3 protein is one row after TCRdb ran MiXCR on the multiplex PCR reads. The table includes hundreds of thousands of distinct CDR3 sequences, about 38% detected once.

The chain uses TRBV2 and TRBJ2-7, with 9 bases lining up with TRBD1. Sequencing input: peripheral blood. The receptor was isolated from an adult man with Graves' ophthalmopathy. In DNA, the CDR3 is TGTGCCAGCAGTGAAGCGGACAGGGGCTCCGAGCAGTACTTC. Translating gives CASSEADRGSEQYF. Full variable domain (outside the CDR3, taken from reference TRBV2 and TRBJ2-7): EPEVTQTPSHQVTQMGQEVILRCVPISNHLYFYWYRQILGQKVEFLVSFYNNEISEKSEIFDDQFSVERPDGSNFTLKIRSTKLEDSAMYFCASSEADRGSEQYFGPGTRLTVT.